Each of the 15 T cell receptor beta chains below was sequenced from the same sample in a study of T cells in Graves' hyperthyroidism and ophthalmopathy. TCR beta CDR3 regions were amplified from RNA transcripts. First-round RT-PCR targeting the TCR CDR3 was performed with the HTBI primer set. From the multiplex PCR reads, TCRdb called clonotypes with MiXCR, one entry per CDR3 protein. This table holds hundreds of thousands of distinct CDR3 sequences, around a third found once. Sequencing was carried out using blood. Receptor source: a woman in her thirties or forties with Graves' hyperthyroidism.

The CDR3 DNA follows: TGCGCCAGCAGCCAAGAGGGAGGACAGGGACCTTTTGGGGACACTGAAGCTTTCTTT. Protein product: CASSQEGGQGPFGDTEAFF. The chain combines TRBV4-1 with TRBJ1-1, with TRBD1 identical over 8 bases. This CDR3 is built from 19 residues. Germline CDR1 and CDR2: MGHRA and YSYEKL. V gave up 0 bases and J gave up 3 bases; unmatched junction bases: 15.

The chain joins TRBV10-3 to TRBJ2-7; D is ambiguous. Germline V gene data show CDR1 as ENHRY and CDR2 as SYGVKD. The CDR3 runs to 12 residues. The V gene lost 3 bases and the J gene lost 5 bases, with 8 bases spanning the gap. The CDR3, as DNA: TGTGCCATCAGTGAAAGGGTTGACGAGCAGTACTTC. It encodes CAISERVDEQYF.

The DNA of the CDR3 is TGCAGCGTTGAGGTCCTTGGGGAGCAGTACTTC. Translated, it gives CSVEVLGEQYF. This chain joins TRBV29-1 and TRBJ2-7; D gene uncertain. The CDR3 extends over 11 amino acids. V dropped 3 bases and J dropped 7 bases, with 10 bases sitting between them. CDR1 SQVTM and CDR2 ANQGSEA come from the germline V gene.

The chain employs TRBV25-1 and TRBJ1-2; D might be TRBD1 (6 bases). Germline CDR1 reads MGHDK; CDR2 reads SYGVNS. This CDR3 has 13 residues. The CDR3 region has the DNA TGTGCTAGGGTGGGGGCGGGTAACTATGGCTACACCTTC. This codes for CARVGAGNYGYTF.

This sequence joins TRBV4-3 and TRBJ2-7; the D call may be TRBD1 or TRBD2 (5 bases each). The germline CDR1 and CDR2 sequences are LGHNA and YSLEER. This CDR3 comprises 15 residues. With 0 bases removed from V and 5 bases from J, the gap between germline ends came to 14 bases. The CDR3 region is CASSQDAGATNEQYF. The CDR3 DNA sequence: TGCGCCAGCAGCCAAGATGCCGGGGCGACGAACGAGCAGTACTTC.

The table lists this clonotype with a few counts. The V call is TRBV7-9, the J call TRBJ2-7; D gene unclear. CDR1 and CDR2 from the germline V gene are SEHNR and FQNEAQ (reference sequence). V was pared by 6 bases and J by 7 bases, with 13 bases between. The CDR3 contains 12 residues. The CDR3 sequence is CASSPRTAEQYF. CDR3 sequence (DNA): TGTGCCAGCAGTCCCCGGACGGCTGAGCAGTACTTC.

A remark on this clonotype: A much larger clone lies a single base off, so this may be a read error. The chain recombines TRBV5-4 with TRBJ1-1, with 9 bases lining up with TRBD1. Trimming removed 6 bases from V and 1 base from J; junction bases left unmatched: 4. The germline V gene encodes CDR1 SGHNT and CDR2 YYREEE (reference sequence). The CDR3 has 14 amino acids. CDR3 amino acids: CASIPTGGNTEAFF. Here the CDR3 DNA reads TGTGCCAGCATCCCGACAGGGGGGAACACTGAAGCTTTCTTT.

This rearrangement joins TRBV24-1 to TRBJ1-1; 7 positions agree with TRBD1. With 12 bases clipped from V and 0 bases from J, the junction kept 12 bases outside the gene matches. The germline CDR1 and CDR2 sequences are KGHDR and SFDVKD. The CDR3 is made up of 15 amino acids. CDR3 region: CAWSPPRGLNTEAFF. The CDR3 DNA is TGTGCCTGGAGTCCCCCGAGGGGGCTGAACACTGAAGCTTTCTTT.

The chain couples TRBV5-1 to TRBJ2-7, with 12 bases that match TRBD2. CDR3 length equals 16 residues. CDR1 SGHRS and CDR2 YFSETQ come from the germline V gene. The trim removed 4 bases at V and 0 bases at J, leaving 5 bases unmatched. The CDR3 sequence is CASSPGGLAGSYEQYF. As DNA, the CDR3 is TGCGCCAGCAGCCCGGGGGGACTAGCGGGCTCCTACGAGCAGTACTTC.

Regarding this clonotype: Being one base from a much bigger clone, this may be a read error. The gene calls are TRBV7-2 and TRBJ1-2; a weak D match, TRBD1 (5 bases). Between the trimmed V and J ends, which lost 0 bases and 2 bases, there was a span of 13 bases. CDR3 length equals 16 residues. Germline CDR1 is SGHTA and CDR2 is FQGNSA. CDR3 protein: CASSLAYGRENYGYTF. In DNA, the CDR3 is TGTGCCAGCAGCTTAGCATACGGCAGGGAGAACTATGGCTACACCTTC.

This clonotype has a count of ten or more. V gene TRBV2 combines with J gene TRBJ1-1; no clear D. V dropped 0 bases and J dropped 10 bases, with 18 bases sitting between them. This CDR3 region has 15 residues. In germline, CDR1 is SNHLY, CDR2 FYNNEI. DNA for the CDR3: TGTGCCAGCAGTGAAGCGGGGTTGCTAAGTCGCGGAGCTTTCTTT. Translating gives CASSEAGLLSRGAFF.

The gene calls are TRBV7-9 and TRBJ2-1; D is possibly TRBD2 (5 bases). With 5 bases removed from V and 0 bases from J, the gap between germline ends came to 14 bases. The CDR3 length is 16 residues. Germline values: CDR1 SEHNR, CDR2 FQNEAQ (reference sequence). CDR3 nucleotide sequence: TGTGCCAGCAGCCCCCCCGGGATGAGCTCCTACAATGAGCAGTTCTTC. Amino acid sequence: CASSPPGMSSYNEQFF.

This clonotype was detected many times. Mismatch with germline at one junction end may stem from a read error. The rearrangement uses TRBV7-9 and TRBJ2-5; possible D gene TRBD1, 6 bases. The CDR3 extends over 12 amino acids. Per the germline V gene, CDR1 is SEHNR and CDR2 is FQNEAQ (reference sequence). CDR3 bases: TGTGCCAGCAGCGTCGTACAGGGACCCCTGGACTTC. As protein: CASSVVQGPLDF.

This clonotype was counted once. A read error may be the cause here, since a much bigger clone is one base away. The chain joins TRBV11-2 to TRBJ2-7, with TRBD2 matching over 13 bases. From germline, CDR1 is SGHAT and CDR2 FQNNGV. The CDR3 runs to 16 residues. The DNA of the CDR3 is TGTGCCAGCAGCTTAATGACTAGCGGGAGGATCTACGGGCAGTACTTC. It specifies CASSLMTSGRIYGQYF.

This clonotype was detected a few times. The chain combines TRBV19 with TRBJ2-7; no firm D call. The V gene lost 2 bases and the J gene lost 4 bases, with 15 bases spanning the gap. The germline CDR1 and CDR2 sequences are LNHDA and SQIVND (reference sequence). The length of the CDR3 is 15 residues. The CDR3 is CASSINSGFKYEQYF. As DNA, the CDR3 is TGTGCCAGTAGTATAAATTCCGGGTTTAAGTACGAGCAGTACTTC.